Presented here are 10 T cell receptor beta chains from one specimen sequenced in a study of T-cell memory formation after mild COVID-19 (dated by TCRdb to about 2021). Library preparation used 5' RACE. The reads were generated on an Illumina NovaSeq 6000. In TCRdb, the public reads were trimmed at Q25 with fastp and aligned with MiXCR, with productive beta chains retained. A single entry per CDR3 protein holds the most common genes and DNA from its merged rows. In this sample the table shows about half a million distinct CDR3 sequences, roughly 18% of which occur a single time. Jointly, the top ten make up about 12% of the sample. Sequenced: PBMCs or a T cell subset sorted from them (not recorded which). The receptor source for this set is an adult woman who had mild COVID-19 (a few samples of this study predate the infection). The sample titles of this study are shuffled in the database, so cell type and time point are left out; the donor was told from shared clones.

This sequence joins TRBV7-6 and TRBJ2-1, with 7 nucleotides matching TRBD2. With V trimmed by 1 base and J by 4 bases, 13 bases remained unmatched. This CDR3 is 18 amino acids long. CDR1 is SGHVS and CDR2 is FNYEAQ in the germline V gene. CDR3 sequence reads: CASSLVSGGGLVYNEQFF. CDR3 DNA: TGTGCCAGCAGCTTAGTCTCGGGAGGTGGCCTGGTATACAATGAGCAGTTCTTC.

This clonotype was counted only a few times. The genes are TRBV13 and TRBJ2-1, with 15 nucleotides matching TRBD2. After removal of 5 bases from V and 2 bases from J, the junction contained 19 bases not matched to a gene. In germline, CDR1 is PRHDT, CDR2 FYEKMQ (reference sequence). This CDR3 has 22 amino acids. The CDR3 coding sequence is TGTGCCAGCAGCACATGGACTAGCGGGGGGGCCGATATTATGACTACCTACAATGAGCAGTTCTTC. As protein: CASSTWTSGGADIMTTYNEQFF.

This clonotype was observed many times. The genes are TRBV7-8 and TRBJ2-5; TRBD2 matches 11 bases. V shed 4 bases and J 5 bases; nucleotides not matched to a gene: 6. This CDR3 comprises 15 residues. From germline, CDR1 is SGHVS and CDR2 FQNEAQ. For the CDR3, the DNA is TGTGCCAGCAGCTATCCGGGACTAGCGGTCGAGACCCAGTACTTC. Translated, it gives CASSYPGLAVETQYF.

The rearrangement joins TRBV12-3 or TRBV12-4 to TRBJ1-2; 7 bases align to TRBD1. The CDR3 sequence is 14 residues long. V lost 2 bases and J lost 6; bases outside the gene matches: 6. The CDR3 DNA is TGTGCCAGCAGTTTAAGAGACAGGGCGGATGGCTACACCTTC. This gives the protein CASSLRDRADGYTF.

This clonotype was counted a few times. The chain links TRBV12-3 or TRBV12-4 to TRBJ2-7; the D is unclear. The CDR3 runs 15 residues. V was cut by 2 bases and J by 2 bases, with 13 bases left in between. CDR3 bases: TGTGCCAGCAGTTTACCGGGCCGAGCGACCTACGAGCAGTACTTC. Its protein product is CASSLPGRATYEQYF.

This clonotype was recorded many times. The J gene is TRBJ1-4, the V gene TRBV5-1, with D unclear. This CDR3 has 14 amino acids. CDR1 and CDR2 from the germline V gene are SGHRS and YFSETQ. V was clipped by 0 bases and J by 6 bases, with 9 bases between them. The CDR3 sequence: CASSLGQVDEKLFF. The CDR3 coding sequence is TGCGCCAGCAGCTTGGGGCAGGTTGATGAAAAACTGTTTTTT.

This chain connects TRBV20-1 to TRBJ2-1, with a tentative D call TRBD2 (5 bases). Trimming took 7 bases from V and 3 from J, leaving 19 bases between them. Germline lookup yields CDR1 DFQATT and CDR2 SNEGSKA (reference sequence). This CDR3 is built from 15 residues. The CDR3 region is CSVRTGILYYNEQFF. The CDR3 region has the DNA TGCAGTGTAAGGACGGGGATTTTATACTACAATGAGCAGTTCTTC.

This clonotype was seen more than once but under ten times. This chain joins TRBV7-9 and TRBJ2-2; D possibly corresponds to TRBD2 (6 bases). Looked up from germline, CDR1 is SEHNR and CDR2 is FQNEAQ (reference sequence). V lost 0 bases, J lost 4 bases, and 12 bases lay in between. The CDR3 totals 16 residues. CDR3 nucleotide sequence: TGTGCCAGCAGCTTAGCGGACGGACTACTCACCGGGGAGCTGTTTTTT. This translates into CASSLADGLLTGELFF. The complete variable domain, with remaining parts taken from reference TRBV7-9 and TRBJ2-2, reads DTGVSQNPRHKITKRGQNVTFRCDPISEHNRLYWYRQTLGQGPEFLTYFQNEAQLEKSRLLSDRFSAERPKGSFSTLEIQRTEQGDSAMYLCASSLADGLLTGELFFGEGSRLTVL.

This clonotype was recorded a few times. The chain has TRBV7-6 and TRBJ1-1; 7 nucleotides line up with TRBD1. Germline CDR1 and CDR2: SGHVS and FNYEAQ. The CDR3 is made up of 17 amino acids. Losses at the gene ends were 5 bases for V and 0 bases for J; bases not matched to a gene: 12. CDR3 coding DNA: TGTGCCAGCAGCCCCCGACAGGGTTTCCTAATGAACACTGAAGCTTTCTTT. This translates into CASSPRQGFLMNTEAFF.

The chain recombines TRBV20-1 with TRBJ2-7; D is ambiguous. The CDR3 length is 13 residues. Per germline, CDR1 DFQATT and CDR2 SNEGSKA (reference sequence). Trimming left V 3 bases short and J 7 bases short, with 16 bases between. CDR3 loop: CSASRAAAEEQYF. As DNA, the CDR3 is TGCAGTGCTAGTCGGGCGGCGGCCGAAGAGCAGTACTTC.